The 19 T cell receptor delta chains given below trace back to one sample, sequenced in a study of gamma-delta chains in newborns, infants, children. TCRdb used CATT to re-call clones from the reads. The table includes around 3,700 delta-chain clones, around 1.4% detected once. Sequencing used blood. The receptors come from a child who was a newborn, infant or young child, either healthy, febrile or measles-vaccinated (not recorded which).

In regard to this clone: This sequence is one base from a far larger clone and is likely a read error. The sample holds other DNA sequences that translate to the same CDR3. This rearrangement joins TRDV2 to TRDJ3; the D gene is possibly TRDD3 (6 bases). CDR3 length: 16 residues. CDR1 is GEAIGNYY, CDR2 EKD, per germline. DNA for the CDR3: TGTGCCTGTGACGGCGGAGGATACTGGGACACCCGGCAGATGTTTTTC. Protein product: CACDGGGYWDTRQMFF.

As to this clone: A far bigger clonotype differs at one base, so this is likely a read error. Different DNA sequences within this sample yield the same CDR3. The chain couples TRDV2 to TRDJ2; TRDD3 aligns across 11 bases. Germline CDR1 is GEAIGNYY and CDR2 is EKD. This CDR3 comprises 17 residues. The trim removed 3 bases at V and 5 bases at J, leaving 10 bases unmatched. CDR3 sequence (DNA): TGTGCCTGTGACCTATTGGGGGATACGACCCTTACAGCACAACTCTTCTTT. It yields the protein CACDLLGDTTLTAQLFF.

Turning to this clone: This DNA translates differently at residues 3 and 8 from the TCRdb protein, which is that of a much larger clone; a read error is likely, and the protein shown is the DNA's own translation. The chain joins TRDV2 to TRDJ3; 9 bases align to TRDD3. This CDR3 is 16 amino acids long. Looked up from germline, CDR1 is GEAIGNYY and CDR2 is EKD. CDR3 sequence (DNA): TGTGCCCGTGACTGGGGGAGCCCCTGGGACACCCGACAGATGTTTTTC. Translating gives CARDWGSPWDTRQMFF.

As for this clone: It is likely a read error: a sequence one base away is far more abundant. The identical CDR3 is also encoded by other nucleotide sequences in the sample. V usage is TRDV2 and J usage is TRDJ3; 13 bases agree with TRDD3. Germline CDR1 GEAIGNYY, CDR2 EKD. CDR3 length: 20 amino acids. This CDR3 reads CACDPLVLGDTPWDTRQMFF. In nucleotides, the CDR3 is TGTGCATGTGACCCTCTCGTACTGGGGGATACGCCCTGGGACACCCGACAGATGTTTTTC.

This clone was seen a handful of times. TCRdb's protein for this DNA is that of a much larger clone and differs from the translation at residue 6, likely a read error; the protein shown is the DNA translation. The CDR3 coding sequence is TGTGCCTGTGACTACGGGGGGATACGCTCCTGGGACACCCGACAGATGTTTTTC. It specifies CACDYGGIRSWDTRQMFF. The chain has TRDV2 and TRDJ3; TRDD3 matches 10 bases. The CDR3 loop spans 18 amino acids. Germline V CDR1 and CDR2: GEAIGNYY, EKD. V shed 3 bases, J shed 0 bases, and the junction held 4 bases outside the gene matches.

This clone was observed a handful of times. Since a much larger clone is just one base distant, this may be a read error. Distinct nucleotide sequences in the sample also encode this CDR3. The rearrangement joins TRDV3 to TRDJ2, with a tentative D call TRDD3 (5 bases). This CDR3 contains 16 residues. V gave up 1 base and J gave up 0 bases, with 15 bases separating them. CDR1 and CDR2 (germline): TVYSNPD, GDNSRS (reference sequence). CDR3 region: CAFKGLVDTLTAQLFF. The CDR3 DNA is TGTGCCTTTAAAGGCCTGGTGGATACTTTGACAGCACAACTCTTCTTT.

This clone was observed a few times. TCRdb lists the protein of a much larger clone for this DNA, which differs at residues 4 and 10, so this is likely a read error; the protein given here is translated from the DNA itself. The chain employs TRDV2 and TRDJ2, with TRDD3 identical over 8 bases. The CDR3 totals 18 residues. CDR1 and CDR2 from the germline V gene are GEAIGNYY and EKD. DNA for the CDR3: TGTGCCTGTGGCACCGGAGGTGGGGGATGCGCTTTGACAGCACAACTCTTCTTT. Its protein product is CACGTGGGGCALTAQLFF.

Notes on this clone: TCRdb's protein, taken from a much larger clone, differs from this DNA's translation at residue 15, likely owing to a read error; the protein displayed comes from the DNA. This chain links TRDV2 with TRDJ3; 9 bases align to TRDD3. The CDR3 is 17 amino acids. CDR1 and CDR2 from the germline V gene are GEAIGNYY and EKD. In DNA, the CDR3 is TGTGCCTGTGACATACTGGGGGACTCCTGGGACACCCGACAGGTGTTTTTC. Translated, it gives CACDILGDSWDTRQVFF.

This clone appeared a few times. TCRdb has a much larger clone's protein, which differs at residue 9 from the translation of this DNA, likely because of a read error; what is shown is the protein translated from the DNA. The CDR3 spells CAFSSTGGHSSWDTRQMFF. The CDR3, as DNA: TGTGCCTTTTCAAGTACTGGGGGACACAGCTCCTGGGACACCCGACAGATGTTTTTC. The chain employs TRDV3 and TRDJ3, with 9 bases matching TRDD3. The CDR3 consists of 19 residues. J lost 0 bases, V lost 2 bases, and 11 bases had no gene match. CDR1 is TVYSNPD and CDR2 is GDNSRS in the germline V gene (reference sequence).

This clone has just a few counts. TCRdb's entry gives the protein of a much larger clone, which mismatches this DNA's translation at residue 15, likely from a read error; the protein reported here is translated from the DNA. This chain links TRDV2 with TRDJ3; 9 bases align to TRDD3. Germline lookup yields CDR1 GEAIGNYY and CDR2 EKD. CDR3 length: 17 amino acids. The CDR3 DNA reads TGTGCCTGTGACATACTGGGGGACTCCTGGGACACCCGACAGACGTTTTTC. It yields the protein CACDILGDSWDTRQTFF.

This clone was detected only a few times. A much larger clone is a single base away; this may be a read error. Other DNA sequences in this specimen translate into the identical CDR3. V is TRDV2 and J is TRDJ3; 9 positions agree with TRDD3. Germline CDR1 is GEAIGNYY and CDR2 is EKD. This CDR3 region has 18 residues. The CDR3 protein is CACDTGIRSSWDTRQMFF. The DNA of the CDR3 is TGTGCTTGTGACACGGGGATACGTAGCTCCTGGGACACCCGACAGATGTTTTTC.

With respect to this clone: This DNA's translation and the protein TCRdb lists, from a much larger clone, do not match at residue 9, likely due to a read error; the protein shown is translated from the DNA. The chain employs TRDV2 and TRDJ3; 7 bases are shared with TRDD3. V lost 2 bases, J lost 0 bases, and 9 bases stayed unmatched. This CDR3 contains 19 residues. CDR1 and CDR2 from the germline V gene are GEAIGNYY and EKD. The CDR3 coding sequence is TGTGCCTGTGACAAAGTACTGGGGAACCTCTCCTGGGACACCCGACAGATGTTTTTC. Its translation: CACDKVLGNLSWDTRQMFF.

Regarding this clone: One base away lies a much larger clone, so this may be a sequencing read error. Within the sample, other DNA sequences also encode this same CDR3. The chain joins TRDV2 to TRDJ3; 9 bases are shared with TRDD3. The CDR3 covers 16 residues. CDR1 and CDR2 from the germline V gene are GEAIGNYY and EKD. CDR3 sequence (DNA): TGCGCCTGTGACTGGGGGACAACCTGGGACACCCGACAGATGTTTTTC. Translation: CACDWGTTWDTRQMFF.

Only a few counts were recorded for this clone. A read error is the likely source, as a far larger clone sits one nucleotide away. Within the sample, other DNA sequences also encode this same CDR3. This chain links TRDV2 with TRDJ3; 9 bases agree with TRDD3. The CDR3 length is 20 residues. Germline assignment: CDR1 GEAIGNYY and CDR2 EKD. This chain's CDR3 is CACDILGDSFSSWDTRQMFF. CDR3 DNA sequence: TGTGCCTGTGACATACTGGGGGACTCCTTCAGCTCCTGGGACACTCGACAGATGTTTTTC.

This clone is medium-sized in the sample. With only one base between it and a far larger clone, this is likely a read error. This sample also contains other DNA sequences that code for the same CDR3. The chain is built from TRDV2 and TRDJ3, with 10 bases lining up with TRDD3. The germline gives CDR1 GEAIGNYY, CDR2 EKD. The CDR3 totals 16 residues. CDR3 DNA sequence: TGTGCCTGTGACACTGGGGGATACTGGGACACCCGCCAGATGTTTTTC. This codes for CACDTGGYWDTRQMFF.

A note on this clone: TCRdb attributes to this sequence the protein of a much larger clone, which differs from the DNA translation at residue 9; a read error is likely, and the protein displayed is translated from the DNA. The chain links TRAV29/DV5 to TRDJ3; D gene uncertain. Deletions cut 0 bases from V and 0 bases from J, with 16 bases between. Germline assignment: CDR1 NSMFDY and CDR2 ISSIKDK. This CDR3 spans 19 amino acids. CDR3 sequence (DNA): TGTGCAGCAAGCGCGCTTCTACTTACTAGCTCCTGGGACACCCGACAGATGTTTTTC. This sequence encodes CAASALLLTSSWDTRQMFF.

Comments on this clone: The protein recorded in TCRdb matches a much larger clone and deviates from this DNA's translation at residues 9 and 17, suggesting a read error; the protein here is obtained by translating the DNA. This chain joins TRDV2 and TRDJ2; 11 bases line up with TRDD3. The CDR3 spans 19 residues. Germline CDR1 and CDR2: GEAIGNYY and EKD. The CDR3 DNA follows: TGTGCCTGTGATAGACTGGGGGATAGGGACCCAGCTTTGACAGCACAACCCTTCTTT. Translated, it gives CACDRLGDRDPALTAQPFF.

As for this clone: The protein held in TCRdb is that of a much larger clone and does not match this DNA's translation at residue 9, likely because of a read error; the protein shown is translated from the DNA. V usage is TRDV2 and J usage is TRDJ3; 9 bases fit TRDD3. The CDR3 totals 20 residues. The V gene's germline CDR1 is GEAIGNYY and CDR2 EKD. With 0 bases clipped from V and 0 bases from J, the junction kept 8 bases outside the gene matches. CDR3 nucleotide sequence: TGTGCCTGTGACACCTTACTGGGGGACCCAAGCTCCTGGGACACCCGACAGATGTTTTTC. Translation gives CACDTLLGDPSSWDTRQMFF.

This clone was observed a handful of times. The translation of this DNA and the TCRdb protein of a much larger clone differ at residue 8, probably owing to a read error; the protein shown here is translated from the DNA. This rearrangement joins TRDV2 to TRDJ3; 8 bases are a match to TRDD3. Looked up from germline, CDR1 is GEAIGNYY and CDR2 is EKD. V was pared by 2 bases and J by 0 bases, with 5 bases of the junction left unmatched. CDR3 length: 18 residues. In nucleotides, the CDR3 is TGTGCCTGTGACATACTGGGGGCGAGCTCCTGGGACACCCGACAGATGTTTTTC. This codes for CACDILGASSWDTRQMFF.